A selection of T cell receptor beta chains follows, all from one sample in a study of control samples from healthy donors and cancer patients. Some clones are missing from TCRdb's copy, which holds only in-frame ones; the method was immunoSEQ multiplex PCR. The repertoire includes 150,000 or so clones, over 85% of them detected once, and 5.8% sits in the top ten. Sequenced material: blood. The receptors were gathered from a man aged 18 to 30 in good health. Each CDR3 is given with its conserved first and last residue. A D gene is named only where the DNA matches it firmly. The size of a clone is reported for some rows only, either as once, few or many, or as a class for expanded clones.

V,J,size,D,CDR3,DNA
TRBV5-1,TRBJ2-7,NA,NA,CASSLNPYDEQYF,TGCGCCAGCAGCTTGAACCCATACGACGAGCAGTACTTC
TRBV27,TRBJ1-5,NA,NA,CASSLSINQPQHF,TGTGCCAGCAGTTTGTCGATCAATCAGCCCCAGCATTTT
TRBV10-1,TRBJ1-1,once,NA,CASRGDGGTEAFF,TGCGCCAGCAGGGGTGATGGGGGCACTGAAGCTTTCTTT
TRBV14,TRBJ1-1,NA,TRBD1,CASSTTGGTEAFF,TGTGCCAGCAGCACGACAGGGGGGACTGAAGCTTTCTTT
TRBV27,TRBJ2-7,NA,NA,CASSLRRDYEQYF,TGTGCCAGCAGTTTAAGGCGCGATTACGAGCAGTACTTC
TRBV4-2,TRBJ1-1,NA,NA,CASSQERQGWGTEAFF,TGTGCCAGCAGCCAAGAACGGCAGGGGTGGGGGACTGAAGCTTTCTTT
TRBV29-1,TRBJ2-1,NA,TRBD1,CSAGQGASNEQFF,TGCAGCGCGGGACAGGGGGCTAGCAATGAGCAGTTCTTC
TRBV6-5,TRBJ1-6,NA,TRBD1,CASTQGQRNSPLHF,TGTGCCAGCACCCAGGGACAGAGGAATTCACCCCTCCACTTT
TRBV4-1,TRBJ1-4,NA,NA,CASSQVGSPNEKLFF,TGCGCCAGCAGCCAAGTAGGCAGCCCAAATGAAAAACTGTTTTTT
TRBV18,TRBJ2-7,NA,TRBD2,CASSPAGGTSYEQYF,TGTGCCAGCTCACCAGCGGGAGGCACTTCCTACGAGCAGTACTTC
TRBV5-1,TRBJ2-2,NA,TRBD1,CASRVGTGSSGELFF,TGCGCCAGCAGGGTTGGGACAGGGAGCTCCGGGGAGCTGTTTTTT
TRBV6-1,TRBJ1-2,NA,NA,CASSKREANYGYTF,TGTGCCAGCAGCAAGCGGGAAGCTAACTATGGCTACACCTTC
TRBV4-3,TRBJ2-1,NA,NA,CASSQDWAGGTEQFF,TGCGCCAGCAGCCAAGATTGGGCCGGAGGGACCGAGCAGTTCTTC
TRBV28,TRBJ2-1,NA,NA,CASTWQGKVNEQFF,TGTGCCAGCACTTGGCAGGGCAAGGTCAATGAGCAGTTCTTC
TRBV6-1,TRBJ2-2,NA,NA,CASSEIRGRTGELFF,TGTGCCAGCAGTGAAATCCGGGGGAGGACCGGGGAGCTGTTTTTT
TRBV7-6,TRBJ1-5,NA,NA,CASSLGPGPEPQHF,TGTGCCAGCAGCTTAGGCCCGGGACCGGAGCCCCAGCATTTT
TRBV30,TRBJ2-5,NA,TRBD1,CAWSVDRELETQYF,TGTGCCTGGAGTGTTGACAGGGAGCTTGAGACCCAGTACTTC
TRBV27,TRBJ1-2,NA,TRBD1,CASRQGGNGYTF,TGTGCCAGCCGGCAGGGGGGTAATGGCTACACCTTC
TRBV9,TRBJ2-7,NA,TRBD2,CASSADISGSAYEQYF,TGTGCCAGCAGCGCTGACATTAGCGGGAGCGCCTACGAGCAGTACTTC
TRBV5-8,TRBJ2-1,NA,NA,CASSLALSGDNEQFF,TGTGCCAGCAGCTTGGCGTTGAGTGGGGACAATGAGCAGTTCTTC
TRBV4-1,TRBJ1-5,NA,NA,CASSPPGWPGGQPQHF,TGCGCCAGCAGCCCGCCCGGCTGGCCAGGCGGTCAGCCCCAGCATTTT
TRBV30,TRBJ1-3,NA,NA,CAWSVLMSSSGNTIYF,TGTGCCTGGAGTGTACTCATGAGTAGCTCTGGAAACACCATATATTTT
TRBV6-5,TRBJ1-3,NA,NA,CAARGEAIGNTIYF,TGTGCCGCGCGGGGGGAGGCAATCGGAAACACCATATATTTT
TRBV6-5,TRBJ1-1,NA,NA,CASSYAVAGTEAFF,TGTGCCAGCAGTTACGCTGTTGCGGGGACTGAAGCTTTCTTT
TRBV11-2,TRBJ2-3,NA,TRBD1,CASSLGVGQKFKYF,TGTGCCAGCAGCTTAGGCGTGGGACAGAAGTTTAAGTATTTT
TRBV20-1,TRBJ1-1,NA,NA,CSIQGHTEAFF,TGCAGTATACAGGGACACACTGAAGCTTTCTTT
TRBV4-1,TRBJ1-2,NA,TRBD1,CASSPGQGTYGYTF,TGCGCCAGCAGCCCAGGACAGGGGACATATGGCTACACCTTC
TRBV12-5,TRBJ2-3,NA,NA,CASGLVLDGHPSTDTQYF,TGTGCTAGTGGTTTGGTACTGGATGGACATCCTAGCACAGATACGCAGTATTTT
TRBV27,TRBJ2-7,once,NA,CASSPQPGPWNEQYF,TGTGCCAGCAGTCCACAACCGGGACCTTGGAACGAGCAGTACTTC
TRBV5-1,TRBJ2-7,NA,TRBD1,CASSMGQGNEQYF,TGCGCCAGCAGCATGGGACAGGGGAACGAGCAGTACTTC
TRBV3-1/TRBV3-2,TRBJ2-3,NA,NA,CASSRASRGGPAGDTQYF,TGTGCCAGCAGCCGAGCTTCTCGTGGGGGACCCGCGGGAGATACGCAGTATTTT
TRBV6-5,TRBJ2-7,NA,TRBD2,CASSPLRGAHEQYF,TGTGCCAGCAGCCCCTTGCGGGGGGCCCACGAGCAGTACTTC
TRBV29-1,TRBJ2-7,NA,TRBD1,CSVEAGTGYEQYF,TGCAGCGTTGAAGCTGGGACAGGCTACGAGCAGTACTTC
TRBV28,TRBJ1-1,NA,NA,CASSPGHTNTEAFF,TGTGCCAGCAGCCCGGGACACACTAACACTGAAGCTTTCTTT
TRBV5-1,TRBJ2-7,NA,NA,CASSVGRGPIEQYF,TGCGCCAGCAGCGTGGGCCGTGGGCCCATCGAGCAGTACTTC
TRBV28,TRBJ2-7,NA,NA,CASSPDSSYEQYF,TGTGCCAGCAGTCCGGACAGTTCCTACGAGCAGTACTTC
TRBV18,TRBJ1-1,NA,NA,CASSPPASGDTEAFF,TGTGCCAGCTCACCACCCGCCTCAGGAGACACTGAAGCTTTCTTT